The 7 T cell receptor beta chains below were found in one sample sequenced in a study of T cells after yellow fever vaccination (dated by TCRdb to the late 2010s). Per the publication, the treatment or condition label means: live attenuated yellow fever vaccine strain. Libraries were constructed by 5' RACE. TCRdb lists the instrument as Illumina HiSeq 2500. The public sequencing data were trimmed at Q25 with fastp and processed into clonotypes with MiXCR by TCRdb, which kept only in-frame beta chains. Here each entry gathers all rows of one CDR3 protein and keeps the most common genes and DNA. This sample gives more than 300,000 distinct CDR3 sequences in total; around 7.3% of them show up just once. Over 15% of the sample is held by the ten biggest clonotypes. The sample was PBMCs, taken more than 40 days after the first yellow fever vaccination. Receptor source: a man between 18 and 35 years old who received the YFV17D yellow fever vaccine.

This clonotype came up many times. This may arise from a read error, as a much more abundant clone is one base away. The V call is TRBV6-4, the J call TRBJ2-1; 11 positions match TRBD2. Germline V gene lookup returns CDR1 MRHNA and CDR2 SNTAGT. The CDR3 consists of 15 residues. CDR3 bases: TGTGTCAGCAGTCCGACTAGCGGGGAGTACAATGAGCAGTTCTTC. Its translation is CVSSPTSGEYNEQFF.

The chain is built from TRBV12-5 and TRBJ1-5; no clear D. CDR3 length: 11 residues. Trimming shortened V by 6 bases and J by 10 bases, and 10 bases separated the two germline ends. Germline V gives CDR1 LGHNT, CDR2 FRNRAP. CDR3 region: CASGEYLPQHF. The CDR3 coding sequence is TGTGCTAGTGGGGAATATCTACCCCAGCATTTT.

This clonotype was detected only a few times. The chain links TRBV7-2 to TRBJ1-5; D not certain. Trimming cost V 5 bases and J 5 bases, with 10 bases left between them. The CDR3 totals 13 residues. The germline V gene encodes CDR1 SGHTA and CDR2 FQGNSA. CDR3 residues: CASSNRRDQPQHF. The CDR3 DNA sequence: TGTGCCAGCAGCAATCGAAGGGATCAGCCCCAGCATTTT.

The chain links TRBV11-2 to TRBJ2-1; D gene ambiguous. CDR1 is SGHAT, CDR2 FQNNGV, per germline. This CDR3 has 13 residues. Deletions cut 3 bases from V and 5 bases from J, with 8 bases between. This chain's CDR3 is CASSLGINNEQFF. The CDR3 region has the DNA TGTGCCAGCAGCTTGGGGATAAACAATGAGCAGTTCTTC.

This clonotype appeared many times. The rearrangement joins TRBV7-2 to TRBJ2-1; 8 positions match TRBD2. The germline V gene encodes CDR1 SGHTA and CDR2 FQGNSA. There are 15 residues in the CDR3. The V and J ends lost 5 bases and 4 bases, in that order; junction bases with no gene match: 7. CDR3 region: CASSRALADYNEQFF. The CDR3 DNA sequence: TGTGCCAGCAGCCGAGCACTAGCGGATTACAATGAGCAGTTCTTC.

Only a few counts were recorded for this clonotype. V usage is TRBV2 and J usage is TRBJ2-1, with a possible D match to TRBD1 (5 bases). The CDR3 extends over 14 amino acids. The germline V gene encodes CDR1 SNHLY and CDR2 FYNNEI. The germline V and J ends were trimmed by 5 bases and 9 bases, with 17 bases remaining between them. CDR3 nucleotides: TGTGCCAGCAGTTTAAGCCAGGGTGAGAGTGAGCAGTTCTTC. Translated, it gives CASSLSQGESEQFF.

This clonotype appeared many times. The chain carries TRBV20-1 and TRBJ1-5, with D possibly matching TRBD1 (5 bases). Trimming cost V 6 bases and J 5 bases, with 17 bases left between them. Germline V lookup: CDR1 DFQATT, CDR2 SNEGSKA (reference sequence). The CDR3 contains 14 residues. For the CDR3, the DNA is TGCAGTGCGAATAACCGGGACCCGCATCAGCCCCAGCATTTT. Protein sequence: CSANNRDPHQPQHF.